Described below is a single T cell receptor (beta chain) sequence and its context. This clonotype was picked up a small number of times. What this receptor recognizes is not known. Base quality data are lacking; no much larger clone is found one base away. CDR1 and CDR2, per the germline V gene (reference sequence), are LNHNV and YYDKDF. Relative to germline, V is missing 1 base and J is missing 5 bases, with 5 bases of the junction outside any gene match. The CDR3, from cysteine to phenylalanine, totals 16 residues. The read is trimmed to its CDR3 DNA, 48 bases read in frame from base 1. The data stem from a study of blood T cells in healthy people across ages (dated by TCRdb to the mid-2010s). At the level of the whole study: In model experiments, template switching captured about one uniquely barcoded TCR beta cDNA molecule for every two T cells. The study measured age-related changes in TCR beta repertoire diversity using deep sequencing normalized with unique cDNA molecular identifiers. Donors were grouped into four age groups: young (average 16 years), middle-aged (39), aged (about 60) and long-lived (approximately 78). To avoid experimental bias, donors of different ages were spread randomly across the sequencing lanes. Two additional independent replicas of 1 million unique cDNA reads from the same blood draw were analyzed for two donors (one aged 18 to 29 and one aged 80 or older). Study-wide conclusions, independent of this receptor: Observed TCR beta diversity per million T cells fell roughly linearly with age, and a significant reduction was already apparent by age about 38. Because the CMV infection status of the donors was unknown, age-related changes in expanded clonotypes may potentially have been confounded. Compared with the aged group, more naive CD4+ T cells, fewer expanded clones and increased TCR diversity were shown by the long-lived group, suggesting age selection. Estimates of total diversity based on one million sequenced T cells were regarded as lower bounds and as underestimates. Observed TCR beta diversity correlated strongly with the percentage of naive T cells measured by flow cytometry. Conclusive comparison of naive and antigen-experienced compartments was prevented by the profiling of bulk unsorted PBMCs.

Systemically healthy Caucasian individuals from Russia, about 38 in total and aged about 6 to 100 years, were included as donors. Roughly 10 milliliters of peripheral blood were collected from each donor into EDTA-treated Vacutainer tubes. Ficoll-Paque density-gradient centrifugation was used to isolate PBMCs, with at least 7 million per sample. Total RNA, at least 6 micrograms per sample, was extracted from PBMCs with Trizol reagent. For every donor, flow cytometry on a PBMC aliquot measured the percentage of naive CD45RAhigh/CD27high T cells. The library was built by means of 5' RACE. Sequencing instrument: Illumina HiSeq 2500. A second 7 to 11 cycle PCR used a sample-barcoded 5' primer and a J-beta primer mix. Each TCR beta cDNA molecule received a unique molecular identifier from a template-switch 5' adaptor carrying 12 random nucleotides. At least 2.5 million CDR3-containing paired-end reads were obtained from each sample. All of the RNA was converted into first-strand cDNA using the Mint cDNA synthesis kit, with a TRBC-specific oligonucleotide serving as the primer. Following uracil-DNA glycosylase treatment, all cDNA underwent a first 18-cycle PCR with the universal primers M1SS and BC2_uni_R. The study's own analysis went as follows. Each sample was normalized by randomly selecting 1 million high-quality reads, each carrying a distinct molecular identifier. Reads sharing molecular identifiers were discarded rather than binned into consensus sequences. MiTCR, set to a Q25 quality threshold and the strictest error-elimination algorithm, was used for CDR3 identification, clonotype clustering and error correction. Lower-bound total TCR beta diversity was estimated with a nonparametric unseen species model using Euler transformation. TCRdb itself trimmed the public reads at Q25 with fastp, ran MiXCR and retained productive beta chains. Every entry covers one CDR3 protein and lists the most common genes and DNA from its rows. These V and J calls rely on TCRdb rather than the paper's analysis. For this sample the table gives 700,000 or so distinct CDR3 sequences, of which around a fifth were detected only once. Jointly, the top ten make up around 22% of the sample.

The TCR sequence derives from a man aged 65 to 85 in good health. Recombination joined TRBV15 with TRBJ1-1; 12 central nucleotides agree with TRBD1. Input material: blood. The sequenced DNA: TGTGCCACCAGCAGAGGTGGGACAGGGGGCTTGACTGAAGCTTTCTTT. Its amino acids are CATSRGGTGGLTEAFF.